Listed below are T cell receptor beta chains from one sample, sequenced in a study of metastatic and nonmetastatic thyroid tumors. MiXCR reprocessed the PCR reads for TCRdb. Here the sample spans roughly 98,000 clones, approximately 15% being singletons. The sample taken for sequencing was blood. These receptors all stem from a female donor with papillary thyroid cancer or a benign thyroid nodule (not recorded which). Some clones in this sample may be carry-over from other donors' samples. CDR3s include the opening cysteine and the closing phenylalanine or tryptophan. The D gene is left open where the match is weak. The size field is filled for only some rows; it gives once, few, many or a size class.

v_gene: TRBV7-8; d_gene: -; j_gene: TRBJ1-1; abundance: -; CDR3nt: TGTGCCAGCAGCTTATCCGGGGGAGCTAGGATAGAAGCTTTCTTT; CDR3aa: CASSLSGGARIEAFF
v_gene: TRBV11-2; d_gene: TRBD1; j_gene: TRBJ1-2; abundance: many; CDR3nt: TGTGCCAGCAGCCATTACCGCCAGGACAGGGGGCCCTATGGCTACACCTTC; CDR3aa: CASSHYRQDRGPYGYTF
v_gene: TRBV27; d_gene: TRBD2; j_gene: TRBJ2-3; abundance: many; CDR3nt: TGTGCCAGCAGTCTGGAAGCGGGGGGGCTTGATACGCAGTATTTT; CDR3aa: CASSLEAGGLDTQYF
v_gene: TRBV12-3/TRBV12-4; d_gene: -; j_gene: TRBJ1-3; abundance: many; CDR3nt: TGTGCCAGCAGTTCCATGGGGGTCAGTGGAAACACCATATATTTT; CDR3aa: CASSSMGVSGNTIYF
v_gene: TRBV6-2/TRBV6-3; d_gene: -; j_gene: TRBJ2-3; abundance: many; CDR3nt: TGTGCCAGCAGTAGGACAGATACAGATACGCAGTATTTT; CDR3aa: CASSRTDTDTQYF
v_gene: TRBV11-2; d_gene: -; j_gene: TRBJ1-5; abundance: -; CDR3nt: TGTGCCAGCAGCCTAGAACGTCAGGGGAACCAGCCTCAGCATTTT; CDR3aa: CASSLERQGNQPQHF
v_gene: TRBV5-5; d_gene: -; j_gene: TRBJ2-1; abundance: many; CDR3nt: TGTGCCAGCAGCTTGATACCGACTGGAAACAATGAGCAGTTCTTC; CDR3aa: CASSLIPTGNNEQFF
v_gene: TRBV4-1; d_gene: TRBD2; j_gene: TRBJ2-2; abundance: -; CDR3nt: TGCGCCAGCAGCCCGGGACTAGCTAGGGTCGGGGAGCTGTTTTTT; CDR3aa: CASSPGLARVGELFF
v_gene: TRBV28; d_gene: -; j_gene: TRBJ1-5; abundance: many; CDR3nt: TGTGCCAGCAGTTCTTTGACCATCTGGTCTTCGCATCAGCCCCAGCATTTT; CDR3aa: CASSSLTIWSSHQPQHF
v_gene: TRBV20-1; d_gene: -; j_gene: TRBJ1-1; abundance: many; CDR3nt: TGCAGTGCTATCGGCGAGGTACCGAACACTGAAGCTTTCTTT; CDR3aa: CSAIGEVPNTEAFF
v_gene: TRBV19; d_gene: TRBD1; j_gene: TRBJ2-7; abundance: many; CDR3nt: TGTGCCAGTAGTGGGACAGGGAGCTACGAGCAGTACTTC; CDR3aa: CASSGTGSYEQYF
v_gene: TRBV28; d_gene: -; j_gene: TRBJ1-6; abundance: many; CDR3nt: TGTGCCAGCAGTTCGCGGGGGGGACCCCTCCACTTT; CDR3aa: CASSSRGGPLHF
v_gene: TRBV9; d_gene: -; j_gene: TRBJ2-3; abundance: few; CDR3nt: TGTGCCAGCAGCGTAGGAGGAACAGATACGCAGTATTTT; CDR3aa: CASSVGGTDTQYF
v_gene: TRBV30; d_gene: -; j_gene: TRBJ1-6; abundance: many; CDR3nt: TGTGCCTGGAGGGAGGGAAATAATTCACCCCTCCACTTT; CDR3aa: CAWREGNNSPLHF
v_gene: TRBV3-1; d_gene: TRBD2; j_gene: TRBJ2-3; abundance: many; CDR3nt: TGTGCCAGCAGCCAAGATTCGGGCGGGGGAAGCACAGATACGCAGTATTTT; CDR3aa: CASSQDSGGGSTDTQYF
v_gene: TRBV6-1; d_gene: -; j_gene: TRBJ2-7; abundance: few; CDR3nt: TGTGCCAGCAGTAGGGGCTTCGAGCAGTACTTC; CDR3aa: CASSRGFEQYF
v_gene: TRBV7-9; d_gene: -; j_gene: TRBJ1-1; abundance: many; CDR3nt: TGTGCCAGCAGCTTTCCCGGGAAGAACACTGAAGCTTTCTTT; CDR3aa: CASSFPGKNTEAFF
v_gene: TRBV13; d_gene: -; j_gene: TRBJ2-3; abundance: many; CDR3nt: TGTGCCAGCAGCTTATCCGGGGGGCGCAGCAGCACAGATACGCAGTATTTT; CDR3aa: CASSLSGGRSSTDTQYF
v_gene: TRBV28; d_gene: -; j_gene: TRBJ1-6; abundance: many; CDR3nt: TGTGCAACCGGCGGGCAGGCTTATAATTCACCCCTCCACTTT; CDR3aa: CATGGQAYNSPLHF
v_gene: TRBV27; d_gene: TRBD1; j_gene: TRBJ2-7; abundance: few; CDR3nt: TGTGCCAGCAGCCTTCGGACAGGGTACGAGCAGTACTTC; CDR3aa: CASSLRTGYEQYF
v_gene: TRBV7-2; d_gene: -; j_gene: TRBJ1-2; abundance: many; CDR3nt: TGTGCCAGCAGCTTAGCGCACACCTATGGCTACACCTTC; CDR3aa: CASSLAHTYGYTF
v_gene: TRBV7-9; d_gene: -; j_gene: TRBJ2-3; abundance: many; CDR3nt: TGTGCCAGCAGCGGCGGACCCTCCCAAAAGTATTTT; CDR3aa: CASSGGPSQKYF
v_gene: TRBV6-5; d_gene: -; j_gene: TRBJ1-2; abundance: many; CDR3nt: TGTGCCAGCAGTTACGAGGGACGGGTCGGGATCTATGGCTACACCTTC; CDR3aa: CASSYEGRVGIYGYTF
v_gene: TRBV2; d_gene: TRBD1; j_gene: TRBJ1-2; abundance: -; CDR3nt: TGTGCCAGCAGACAGGGGTGGGGCCCCTATGGCTACACCTTC; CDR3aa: CASRQGWGPYGYTF
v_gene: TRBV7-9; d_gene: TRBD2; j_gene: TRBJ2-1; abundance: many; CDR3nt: TGTGCCAGCAGCTCCAGGACTAGCTACAATGAGCAGTTCTTC; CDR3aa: CASSSRTSYNEQFF
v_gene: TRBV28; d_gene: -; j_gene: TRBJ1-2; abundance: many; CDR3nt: TGTGCCAGCAGTCCAGGGTGGGGGGGCTACACCTTC; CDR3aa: CASSPGWGGYTF
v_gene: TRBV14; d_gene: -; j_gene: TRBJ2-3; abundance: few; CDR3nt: TGTGCCAGCAGCCGAGGCACAGATACGCAGTATTTT; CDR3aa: CASSRGTDTQYF
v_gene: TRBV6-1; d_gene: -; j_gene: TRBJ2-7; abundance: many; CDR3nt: TGTGCCAGCAGCCCCACCCTAGGGTCGTACGAGCAGTACTTC; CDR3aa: CASSPTLGSYEQYF
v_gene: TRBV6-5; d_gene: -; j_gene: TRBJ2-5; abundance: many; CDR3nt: TGTGCCAGCAGTTCCTCGGTGGGGGGAGAGACCCAGTACTTC; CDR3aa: CASSSSVGGETQYF
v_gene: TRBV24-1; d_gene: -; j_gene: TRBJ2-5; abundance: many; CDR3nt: TGTGCCACCAGTGATTGGAGCAGGGGAGAAGAGACCCAGTACTTC; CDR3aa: CATSDWSRGEETQYF
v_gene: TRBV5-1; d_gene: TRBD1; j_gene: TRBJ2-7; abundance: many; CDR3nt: TGCGCCAGCACGGGGCAGGGGGCACCTCAGCAGTACTTC; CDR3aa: CASTGQGAPQQYF
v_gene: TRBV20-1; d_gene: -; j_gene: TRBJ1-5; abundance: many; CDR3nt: TGCAGTGCACCTGAACTTAGCAATCAGCCCCAGCATTTT; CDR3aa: CSAPELSNQPQHF
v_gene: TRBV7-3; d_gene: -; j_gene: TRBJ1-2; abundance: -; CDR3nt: TGTGCCAGCAGTATTGCCCCGACCGTAACCGTCTATGGCTACACCTTC; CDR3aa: CASSIAPTVTVYGYTF
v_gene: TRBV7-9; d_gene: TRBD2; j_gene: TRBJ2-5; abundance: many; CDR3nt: TGTGCCAGCAGCCGAGGACTAGCGGACTTTCAAGAGACCCAGTACTTC; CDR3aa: CASSRGLADFQETQYF
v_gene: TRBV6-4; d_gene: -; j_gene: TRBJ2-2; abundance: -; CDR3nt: TGCGCCAGTGGACAGACGAACACCGTGGAGCTGTTTTTT; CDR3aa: CASGQTNTVELFF
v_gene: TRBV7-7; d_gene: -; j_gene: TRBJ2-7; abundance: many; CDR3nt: TGTGCTAGCAGCTTAGAGTGGGGCTACGAGCAGTACTTC; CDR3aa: CASSLEWGYEQYF
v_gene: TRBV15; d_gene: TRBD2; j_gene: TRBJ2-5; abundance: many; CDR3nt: TGTGCCACCAGCTCCCAAACCGGACTAGCCGGTGAGACCCAGTACTTC; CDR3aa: CATSSQTGLAGETQYF
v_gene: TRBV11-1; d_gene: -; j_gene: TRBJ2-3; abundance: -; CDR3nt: TGTGCCAGCAGCTTAGGTCAGGGTAAAACAGATACGCAGTATTTT; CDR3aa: CASSLGQGKTDTQYF
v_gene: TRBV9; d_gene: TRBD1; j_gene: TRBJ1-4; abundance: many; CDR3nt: TGTGCCAGCACCGAGGGGGCTGAGACTAATGAAAAACTGTTTTTT; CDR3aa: CASTEGAETNEKLFF
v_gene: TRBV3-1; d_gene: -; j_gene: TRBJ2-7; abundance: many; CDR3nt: TGTGCCAGCAGCCAAATCGAGGCTAACACCTACGAGCAGTACTTC; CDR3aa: CASSQIEANTYEQYF
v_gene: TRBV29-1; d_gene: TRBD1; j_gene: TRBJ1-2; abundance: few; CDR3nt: TGCAGCGTAGGGGGCGGGGAAGCTCTTTATGTCTACACCTTC; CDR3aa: CSVGGGEALYVYTF
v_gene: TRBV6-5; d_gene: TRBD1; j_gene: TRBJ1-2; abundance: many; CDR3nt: TGTGCCAGCAGTTACGGGGCGGACAGGTCTAACTATGGCTACACCTTC; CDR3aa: CASSYGADRSNYGYTF
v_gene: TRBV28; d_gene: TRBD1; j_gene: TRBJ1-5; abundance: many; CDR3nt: TGTGCCAGCAGTTGGGACAGGAGGAACCAGCCCCAGCATTTT; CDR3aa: CASSWDRRNQPQHF
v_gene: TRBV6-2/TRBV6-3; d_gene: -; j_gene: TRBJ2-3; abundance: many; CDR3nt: TGTGCCAGCAGCGGAGGAGGGGGGGATACGCAGTATTTT; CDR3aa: CASSGGGGDTQYF
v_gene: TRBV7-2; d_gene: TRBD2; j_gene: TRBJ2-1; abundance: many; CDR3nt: TGTGCCAGCAGCTCAGACGCGGGGGGGTACAATGAGCAGTTCTTC; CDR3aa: CASSSDAGGYNEQFF
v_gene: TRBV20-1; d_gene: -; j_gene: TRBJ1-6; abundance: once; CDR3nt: TGCAGTGCTACGCGGGGACTTAATTCACCCCTCCACTTT; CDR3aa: CSATRGLNSPLHF
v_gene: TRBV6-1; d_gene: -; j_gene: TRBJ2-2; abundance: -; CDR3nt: TGTGCCACCGGCGCCGGGGAGCTGTTTTTT; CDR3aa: CATGAGELFF
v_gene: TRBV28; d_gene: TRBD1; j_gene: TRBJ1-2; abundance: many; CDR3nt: TGTGCCAGCAGTTTAGGAACCGGGACAGGGGCGTCCAGGAGGGATGGCTACACCTTC; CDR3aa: CASSLGTGTGASRRDGYTF
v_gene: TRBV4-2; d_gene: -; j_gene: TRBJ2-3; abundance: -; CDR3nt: TGTGCCAGCAGCCGGGGGATTGGCACAGATACGCAGTATTTT; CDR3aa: CASSRGIGTDTQYF
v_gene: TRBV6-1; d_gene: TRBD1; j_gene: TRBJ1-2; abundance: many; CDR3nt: TGTGCCAGCAGTGAATGGCAGGGGGCTGGCGGCTACACCTTC; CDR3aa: CASSEWQGAGGYTF
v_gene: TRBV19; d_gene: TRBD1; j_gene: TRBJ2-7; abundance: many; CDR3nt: TGTGCCAGTAGTAAACGACAGGGTTTCTACGAGCAGTACTTC; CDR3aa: CASSKRQGFYEQYF
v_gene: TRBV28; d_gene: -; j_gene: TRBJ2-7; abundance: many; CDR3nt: TGTGCCAGCATAGCCTTACGGAGGGCCGAGCAGTACTTC; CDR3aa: CASIALRRAEQYF